These 18 T cell receptor beta chains were all obtained from the same sample, sequenced in a study of cytomegalovirus exposure and HLA in healthy donors. PCR amplification relied on 60 Vbeta primers (plus 13 Jbeta primers). Using immunoSEQ multiplex PCR, the repertoire was profiled, and TCRdb retains in-frame clones only, with some absent. The repertoire holds approximately 110,000 clones, with roughly 81% as singletons. Sequences were obtained from PBMCs. These receptors were taken from a woman aged 25 to 39 in good health and CMV-seronegative.

This clone was observed a handful of times. V and J are TRBV19 and TRBJ1-1; 8 bases line up with TRBD1. CDR3 length: 13 amino acids. Germline V gene data show CDR1 as LNHDA and CDR2 as SQIVND (reference sequence). V shed 9 bases, J shed 1 base, and the junction held 4 bases outside the gene matches. The CDR3 region is CASAGQGNTEAFF. The CDR3 DNA sequence: TGTGCCAGCGCCGGACAGGGGAACACTGAAGCTTTCTTT.

The rearrangement uses TRBV19 and TRBJ2-2, with 7 bases aligning to TRBD2. The germline V gene encodes CDR1 LNHDA and CDR2 SQIVND (reference sequence). The ends lost 4 bases at V and 1 base at J; junction bases unmatched: 0. This CDR3 region has 14 residues. This CDR3 reads CASSSGRNTGELFF. Written as DNA, the CDR3 is TGTGCCAGTAGTAGCGGGAGGAACACCGGGGAGCTGTTTTTT.

This rearrangement joins TRBV6-1 to TRBJ2-5, with D unclear. The length of the CDR3 is 12 residues. V was cut by 7 bases and J by 5 bases, with 11 bases left in between. The germline V gene encodes CDR1 MNHNS and CDR2 SASEGT. The CDR3 nucleotides read TGTGCCAGCACCGGGTTCGGGGAGACCCAGTACTTC. Translating it yields CASTGFGETQYF.

This chain links TRBV7-6 with TRBJ1-3, with a possible D match to TRBD1 (6 bases). CDR1 SGHVS and CDR2 FNYEAQ come from the germline V gene. Between the trimmed V and J ends, which lost 1 base and 7 bases, there was a span of 14 bases. The CDR3 is made up of 15 amino acids. CDR3 DNA: TGTGCCAGCAGCTTAGGAACCAGGGGTACGAACACCATATATTTT. Translation gives CASSLGTRGTNTIYF.

This chain uses TRBV2 with TRBJ2-1, with 7 bases that match TRBD2. V shed 8 bases and J 6 bases; nucleotides not matched to a gene: 7. Germline CDR1 reads SNHLY; CDR2 reads FYNNEI. This CDR3 spans 13 amino acids. CDR3 nucleotides: TGTGCCAGCGGCGCGGGGGTGGGCAATGAGCAGTTCTTC. Residues: CASGAGVGNEQFF.

This sequence joins TRBV21-1 and TRBJ2-7; the listed D gene, TRBD1, was not tested against the DNA. TRBV21-1 represents a pseudogene. The CDR3 runs 16 residues. CDR3 region: CAISDTFRQASYEQYF. The CDR3 DNA reads as TGTGCCATTTCGGACACATTTCGGCAGGCCAGCTACGAGCAGTACTTC.

This clone was counted between two and nine times. J is TRBJ2-3 and V is TRBV10-3; D is unresolved. Germline-derived CDR1 and CDR2 are ENHRY and SYGVKD. Deletions cut 4 bases from V and 2 bases from J, with 10 bases between. The CDR3 contains 14 residues. The CDR3 DNA sequence: TGTGCCATCAGTGGACGGAGAATCACAGATACGCAGTATTTT. Translated, it gives CAISGRRITDTQYF.

The chain links TRBV5-5 to TRBJ2-7, with D possibly matching TRBD2 (5 bases). CDR3 length equals 12 residues. Per germline, CDR1 SGHKS and CDR2 YYEKEE (reference sequence). The V end lost 0 bases, the J end lost 6 bases, and 7 bases lay between the germline ends. CDR3 bases: TGTGCCAGCAGCTTGGTAGGGAGCGAGCAGTACTTC. Amino acid sequence: CASSLVGSEQYF.

The J gene is TRBJ2-1, the V gene TRBV18, with a tentative D call TRBD2 (6 bases). Germline V lookup: CDR1 KGHSH, CDR2 LQKENI. V lost 5 bases and J lost 2, with 13 bases in between. The CDR3 is 15 amino acids. The CDR3 DNA sequence: TGTGCCAGCTCAACGACTAGGTCTGCCTACAATGAGCAGTTCTTC. Translated: CASSTTRSAYNEQFF.

Of note for this clone: One end of the junction varies from germline; a read error may be responsible. V and J are TRBV2 and TRBJ1-1, with a possible D match to TRBD1 (5 bases). Germline CDR1 is SNHLY and CDR2 is FYNNEI. This CDR3 region has 12 residues. The DNA of the CDR3 is TGTGCCAGCAGTGGACAGAACGCTGAAGCTTTCTTT. Encoded protein: CASSGQNAEAFF.

This clone has just a few counts. This chain connects TRBV27 to TRBJ1-4; 7 bases align to TRBD1. V shed 3 bases and J 8 bases; nucleotides not matched to a gene: 6. The germline CDR1 and CDR2 sequences are MNHEY and SMNVEV (reference sequence). The CDR3 is made up of 14 amino acids. CDR3 protein: CASSLKGGAEKLFF. In DNA, the CDR3 is TGTGCCAGCAGTTTGAAAGGGGGCGCGGAAAAACTGTTTTTT.

The chain has TRBV2 and TRBJ1-4; 9 bases align to TRBD1. Germline-derived CDR1 and CDR2 are SNHLY and FYNNEI. After removal of 4 bases from V and 10 bases from J, the junction contained 4 bases not matched to a gene. CDR3 length equals 13 residues. The CDR3, as DNA: TGTGCCAGCAGTGGGACAGGGGAGGGAAAACTGTTTTTT. Amino acid sequence: CASSGTGEGKLFF.

The CDR3 bases are TGTGCCAGCAGCCCACAGGACAGGTCGTCTTACGAGCAGTACTTC. Its translation: CASSPQDRSSYEQYF. V is TRBV7-2 and J is TRBJ2-7, with TRBD1 identical over 7 bases. The CDR3 is 15 amino acids. Germline V gene data show CDR1 as SGHTA and CDR2 as FQGNSA. J lost 4 bases, V lost 5 bases, and 11 bases had no gene match. The complete variable domain, with remaining parts taken from reference TRBV7-2 and TRBJ2-7, reads GAGVSQSPSNKVTEKGKDVELRCDPISGHTALYWYRQSLGQGLEFLIYFQGNSAPDKSGLPSDRFSAERTGGSVSTLTIQRTQQEDSAVYLCASSPQDRSSYEQYFGPGTRLTVT.

This chain uses TRBV11-2 with TRBJ2-1, with 9 bases fitting TRBD2. The J segment lost 5 bases and the V segment lost 6 bases, leaving 11 bases of the junction unmatched. Germline CDR1 reads SGHAT; CDR2 reads FQNNGV. The CDR3 covers 16 residues. The CDR3 protein is CASRSWGGRADNEQFF. CDR3 DNA: TGTGCCAGCAGATCTTGGGGCGGGAGGGCCGACAATGAGCAGTTCTTC.

J is TRBJ2-5 and V is TRBV5-1; D ambiguous. CDR3 length: 13 residues. Germline V CDR1 and CDR2: SGHRS, YFSETQ. V lost 4 bases and J lost 3, with 10 bases in between. The CDR3 protein is CASSLPSEETQYF. For the CDR3, the DNA is TGCGCCAGCAGCCTACCGTCGGAAGAGACCCAGTACTTC.

This clone has just one count. J is TRBJ2-7 and V is TRBV2; TRBD1 aligns across 7 bases. V lost 10 bases to trimming and J lost 3 bases; unmatched junction nucleotides: 9. CDR3 length: 13 residues. Germline CDR1 is SNHLY and CDR2 is FYNNEI. The CDR3 here is CATTSAGGYEQYF. The DNA for the CDR3 is TGTGCCACCACTTCGGCAGGGGGCTACGAGCAGTACTTC.

The rearrangement uses TRBV29-1 and TRBJ1-1; 7 nucleotides match TRBD1. The germline V gene has CDR1 SQVTM and CDR2 ANQGSEA. The CDR3 totals 15 residues. V dropped 4 bases and J dropped 3; count of bases not matched to a gene: 11. The CDR3 DNA reads TGCAGCGTTGGGTACAGGGGCTTGTTAGACACTGAAGCTTTCTTT. This gives the protein CSVGYRGLLDTEAFF.

The rearrangement uses TRBV5-1 and TRBJ1-2; no firm D call. The CDR3 is 15 amino acids. V was shortened by 1 base and J by 5 bases, with 15 bases between the two germline ends. Looked up from germline, CDR1 is SGHRS and CDR2 is YFSETQ. DNA for the CDR3: TGCGCCAGCAGCTTGAGTCCAGGTTCCTTATATGGCTACACCTTC. Translation gives CASSLSPGSLYGYTF.